A selection of T cell receptor beta chains follows, all from one sample in a study of Graves' ophthalmopathy and Graves' hyperthyroidism. TCRdb redid the calling of the multiplex PCR reads with MiXCR, one entry per CDR3 protein. The sample lists some 210,000 distinct CDR3 sequences, about 32% occurring once. Input material: peripheral blood. All receptors come from a middle-aged man with Graves' ophthalmopathy. Each CDR3 is given without its conserved first and last residue. A D gene is named only where the DNA matches it firmly.

V gene,D gene,J gene,CDR3 protein
TRBV28,NA,TRBJ1-1,ASTMATGRIEAF
TRBV2,NA,TRBJ1-1,ASSILPSGGNTEAF
TRBV7-2,TRBD1,TRBJ2-2,ASSHRGSNTGELF
TRBV12-3/TRBV12-4,NA,TRBJ2-5,ASRTGMVETQY
TRBV6-5,TRBD1,TRBJ1-2,ASSSLGQGDGYT
TRBV28,NA,TRBJ1-6,ASSLGQQGFNSPLH
TRBV30,NA,TRBJ2-2,AWRGHETTGELF
TRBV12-3/TRBV12-4,NA,TRBJ2-5,ASSPFGGKEETQY
TRBV11-2,NA,TRBJ2-5,ASSLALQETQY
TRBV3-1,TRBD1,TRBJ1-1,ASSPGGRGNTEAF
TRBV6-1,NA,TRBJ2-5,ASGLWARETQY
TRBV6-5,TRBD2,TRBJ2-7,ASSPGLAALKQY
TRBV19,TRBD1,TRBJ1-5,ASNSGTVSNQPQH
TRBV6-2/TRBV6-3,NA,TRBJ2-7,ASRRGGGDEQY
TRBV12-3/TRBV12-4,NA,TRBJ2-5,ASTSDGDRTQY
TRBV7-2,NA,TRBJ2-4,ASSPPGGGQAKDPY
TRBV15,NA,TRBJ1-5,ATSRDLGGRQPQH
TRBV7-2,NA,TRBJ2-2,ASSLVLLGELF
TRBV28,TRBD2,TRBJ2-5,ASSSLGLAGVGTQY
TRBV28,NA,TRBJ2-7,ASTGVSIHEQY
TRBV12-3/TRBV12-4,NA,TRBJ1-2,ASTLGGLEGYT
TRBV20-1,TRBD1,TRBJ1-5,SATGTGIQGNQPQH
TRBV27,NA,TRBJ1-5,ASSPTRWGDQPQH
TRBV6-5,NA,TRBJ1-6,ASSYGFSSPLH
TRBV12-3/TRBV12-4,TRBD2,TRBJ2-7,ASSFTIAGGPYEQY
TRBV6-4,NA,TRBJ1-3,ASSELGLLSGNTIY
TRBV29-1,NA,TRBJ2-5,SVSSLAQTQY
TRBV7-2,NA,TRBJ2-3,ASSAVGSYTDTQY
TRBV6-1,NA,TRBJ1-2,ASSRGMDRANYGYT
TRBV5-1,NA,TRBJ1-2,ASREGQAGNYGYT
TRBV19,NA,TRBJ2-7,ASSTRQASYEQY
TRBV7-8,NA,TRBJ1-5,ASNLDGRGNQPQH
TRBV6-1,NA,TRBJ1-3,ASRDRSGNTIY
TRBV12-3/TRBV12-4,NA,TRBJ1-1,ASMAGLNTEAF
TRBV5-1,NA,TRBJ1-1,ASSFGRSHEAF
TRBV20-1,NA,TRBJ1-5,SARSGDQPQH
TRBV9,TRBD2,TRBJ2-7,ASSVDGRSYEQY
TRBV6-1,TRBD1,TRBJ2-7,ASSQRPGQGGYEQY
TRBV7-2,NA,TRBJ2-7,ASSLTLATFEEQY
TRBV30,TRBD1,TRBJ2-7,AWSVQGAYEQY
TRBV6-1,NA,TRBJ2-7,ASSEQGPPYEQY
TRBV6-5,NA,TRBJ1-2,ASSYSVTVANYGYT
TRBV12-3/TRBV12-4,TRBD2,TRBJ2-3,ASSLTASGSPTQY
TRBV7-3,NA,TRBJ2-5,ASGSDWEETQY
TRBV6-5,NA,TRBJ1-3,ASSYDPYSGNTIY
TRBV20-1,TRBD1,TRBJ2-5,SARLQGTGGSQY
TRBV12-3/TRBV12-4,NA,TRBJ2-5,ASSSGRGETQY
TRBV5-1,TRBD2,TRBJ2-5,ASSLSGSVETQY
TRBV6-5,NA,TRBJ2-2,ASSYSPANTGELF
TRBV6-2/TRBV6-3,NA,TRBJ2-7,ASSYPKYEQY
TRBV20-1,TRBD1,TRBJ2-7,SGDRGTVEQY